The rows below give T cell receptor beta chains drawn from one sample of a study of blood T cell repertoires in COVID-19. Only in-frame clones appear in the TCRdb table, and some are missing; sequencing was by immunoSEQ multiplex PCR. The repertoire holds under 45,000 clones, approximately 86% seen once, with under 7% in the top ten. What was sequenced was peripheral blood. Source of these receptors: a man aged 50-59 years with active COVID-19. Each CDR3 is given with its conserved first and last residue. D genes are given only for firm matches. Size is stated for part of the rows, as once, few or many counts, or as a class when the clone is expanded.

j_gene | v_gene | d_gene | abundance | CDR3aa | CDR3nt
TRBJ2-4 | TRBV5-8 | NA | once | CASILIGTIQYF | TGTGCCAGCATACTGATCGGGACAATTCAGTACTTC
TRBJ1-4 | TRBV7-9 | TRBD1 | NA | CASSLIGTGFNEKLFF | TGTGCCAGCAGCCTTATAGGGACAGGCTTTAATGAAAAACTGTTTTTT
TRBJ1-2 | TRBV6-2/TRBV6-3 | NA | once | CASSYVQGGSYGYTF | TGTGCCAGCAGTTACGTACAGGGCGGGAGCTATGGCTACACCTTC
TRBJ2-2 | TRBV3-1/TRBV3-2 | NA | NA | CASSLRGAGELFF | TGTGCCAGCAGCCTCCGAGGCGCCGGGGAGCTGTTTTTT
TRBJ1-6 | TRBV6-6 | NA | NA | CASSSSPGDNSPLHF | TGTGCCAGCAGTTCCAGTCCAGGGGACAATTCACCCCTCCACTTT
TRBJ2-5 | TRBV6-5 | NA | NA | CASQGMEETQYF | TGTGCCAGCCAGGGGATGGAAGAGACCCAGTACTTC
TRBJ1-4 | TRBV4-1 | NA | NA | CASSQDHGGANEKLFF | TGCGCCAGCAGCCAAGATCATGGGGGGGCCAATGAAAAACTGTTTTTT
TRBJ2-1 | TRBV24-1 | TRBD2 | NA | CATSDPSGGLHNEQFF | TGTGCCACCAGTGACCCTAGCGGGGGGCTACACAATGAGCAGTTCTTC
TRBJ2-2 | TRBV19 | NA | NA | CASSLTGRGMAGGPNTGELFF | TGTGCCAGTAGTTTGACAGGGCGGGGGATGGCGGGGGGCCCGAACACCGGGGAGCTGTTTTTT
TRBJ2-1 | TRBV11-2 | NA | once | CASSPADWAQFF | TGTGCCAGCAGCCCCGCGGACTGGGCGCAGTTCTTC
TRBJ1-3 | TRBV5-1 | NA | NA | CASSLEHSGNTIYF | TGCGCCAGCAGCTTGGAGCACTCTGGAAACACCATATATTTT
TRBJ2-7 | TRBV7-8 | TRBD2 | NA | CASSLLTSDYEQYF | TGTGCCAGCAGCTTACTGACTAGCGACTACGAGCAGTACTTC
TRBJ1-1 | TRBV2 | NA | NA | CASSEAPGVNTEAFF | TGTGCCAGCAGTGAAGCGCCAGGGGTGAACACTGAAGCTTTCTTT
TRBJ1-3 | TRBV2 | TRBD1 | NA | CASSGQGQVAGNTIYF | TGTGCCAGCAGTGGACAGGGACAGGTCGCTGGAAACACCATATATTTT
TRBJ2-7 | TRBV6-2/TRBV6-3 | NA | few | CASSRDDRTFSYEQYF | TGTGCCAGCAGTCGGGACGACAGGACCTTTTCCTACGAGCAGTACTTC
TRBJ2-1 | TRBV2 | NA | NA | CASSEVAVYNEQFF | TGTGCCAGCAGTGAGGTAGCGGTGTACAATGAGCAGTTCTTC
TRBJ2-6 | TRBV6-5 | TRBD2 | NA | CASSYYGGYGANVLTF | TGTGCCAGCAGTTACTACGGGGGGTACGGGGCCAACGTCCTGACTTTC
TRBJ2-1 | TRBV28 | TRBD2 | once | CASNMRGVSYNEQFF | TGTGCCAGCAATATGCGGGGGGTCTCCTACAATGAGCAGTTCTTC
TRBJ2-2 | TRBV9 | TRBD1 | once | CASSIQGATNTGELFF | TGTGCCAGCAGCATACAGGGGGCTACGAACACCGGGGAGCTGTTTTTT
TRBJ2-5 | TRBV5-1 | NA | NA | CASSSQGGSQETQYF | TGCGCCAGCAGCTCCCAGGGGGGAAGCCAAGAGACCCAGTACTTC
TRBJ2-2 | TRBV7-3 | TRBD1 | NA | CASSSGQGTGELFF | TGTGCCAGCAGCTCTGGACAGGGAACCGGGGAGCTGTTTTTT
TRBJ1-5 | TRBV21-1 | NA | NA | CASSKVPRSNQPQHF | TGTGCCAGCAGCAAAGTCCCCAGAAGCAATCAGCCCCAGCATTTT
TRBJ2-3 | TRBV29-1 | NA | NA | CSVDITSTDTQYF | TGCAGCGTGGACATCACTAGCACAGATACGCAGTATTTT
TRBJ2-1 | TRBV24-1 | NA | NA | CATSDFGRGPTSGQFF | TGTGCCACCAGTGATTTCGGGAGGGGGCCTACAAGCGGGCAGTTCTTC
TRBJ2-1 | TRBV10-3 | NA | NA | CAISVPGAGNEQFF | TGTGCCATCAGTGTCCCGGGAGCGGGTAATGAGCAGTTCTTC
TRBJ1-5 | TRBV6-2/TRBV6-3 | NA | few | CASSYGSGGTQHF | TGTGCCAGCAGTTACGGCTCGGGGGGGACCCAGCATTTT
TRBJ1-5 | TRBV27 | NA | NA | CASSRTEYSNQPQHF | TGTGCCAGCAGTAGGACAGAGTATAGCAATCAGCCCCAGCATTTT
TRBJ2-2 | TRBV4-2 | TRBD2 | NA | CASSPRPVPSGSGTGELFF | TGTGCCAGCAGCCCTCGACCGGTACCTAGCGGGAGCGGCACCGGGGAGCTGTTTTTT
TRBJ2-7 | TRBV2 | TRBD1 | once | CASSPGTATYEQYF | TGTGCCAGCAGCCCTGGGACAGCCACCTACGAGCAGTACTTC
TRBJ1-2 | TRBV27 | TRBD1 | NA | CASSLDRSYGYTF | TGTGCCAGCAGTTTGGACAGGAGCTATGGCTACACCTTC
TRBJ2-3 | TRBV10-1 | TRBD2 | NA | CASSESSLAGGATDTQYF | TGCGCCAGCAGTGAGTCAAGTCTAGCGGGAGGGGCCACAGATACGCAGTATTTT
TRBJ2-3 | TRBV11-2 | TRBD1 | NA | CASSTGAGDTQYF | TGTGCCAGCAGCACAGGGGCAGGGGACACGCAGTATTTT
TRBJ1-1 | TRBV18 | NA | NA | CASSPPDGEGTEAFF | TGTGCCAGCTCACCACCAGACGGGGAGGGCACTGAAGCTTTCTTT
TRBJ2-1 | TRBV10-3 | TRBD2 | once | CAISELAGEVEQFF | TGTGCCATCAGTGAACTAGCGGGGGAAGTTGAGCAGTTCTTC
TRBJ1-1 | TRBV2 | TRBD1 | NA | CASRAGTGNTEAFF | TGTGCCAGCAGGGCCGGGACAGGGAACACTGAAGCTTTCTTT
TRBJ1-6 | TRBV5-1 | NA | NA | CASSLGDLNSPLHF | TGCGCCAGCAGCTTAGGGGATCTTAATTCACCCCTCCACTTT
TRBJ2-2 | TRBV3-1/TRBV3-2 | NA | NA | CASSQGLYNTGELFF | TGTGCCAGCAGCCAAGGACTGTATAACACCGGGGAGCTGTTTTTT
TRBJ2-1 | TRBV6-2/TRBV6-3 | TRBD2 | NA | CASSYTGLALQLGVF | TGTGCCAGCAGTTACACCGGACTAGCGCTCCAGCTAGGAGTCTTC
TRBJ2-2 | TRBV7-3 | NA | NA | CASSSRSGPAGGELFF | TGTGCCAGCAGCTCCCGGTCGGGGCCGGCGGGGGGGGAGCTGTTTTTT
TRBJ1-5 | TRBV5-5 | NA | NA | CASSLVEGGQPQHF | TGTGCCAGCAGCTTGGTAGAGGGTGGACAGCCCCAGCATTTT
TRBJ2-2 | TRBV9 | TRBD1 | NA | CASSVEGQGRYGELFF | TGTGCCAGCAGCGTAGAAGGACAGGGACGTTACGGGGAGCTGTTTTTT
TRBJ2-7 | TRBV6-2/TRBV6-3 | TRBD2 | NA | CASSRPGLGVGEQYF | TGTGCCAGCAGTAGACCGGGACTAGGGGTCGGGGAGCAGTACTTC
TRBJ2-1 | TRBV27 | NA | NA | CASSLSSFPTRYNEQFF | TGTGCCAGCAGTTTATCGTCTTTCCCTACTCGCTACAATGAGCAGTTCTTC
TRBJ2-2 | TRBV7-8 | TRBD2 | NA | CASSLRRGETGELFF | TGTGCCAGCAGCTTACGTCGGGGGGAAACCGGGGAGCTGTTTTTT
TRBJ1-6 | TRBV4-3 | TRBD1 | NA | CASSPGQGNSPLHF | TGCGCCAGCAGCCCGGGACAGGGGAATTCACCCCTCCACTTT
TRBJ1-2 | TRBV5-5 | TRBD1 | NA | CASSSGRGTGNGYTF | TGTGCCAGCAGCTCAGGAAGAGGGACAGGGAATGGCTACACCTTC
TRBJ1-4 | TRBV11-2 | NA | NA | CASSLNSGGSSKLFF | TGTGCCAGCAGCTTAAATTCCGGCGGGAGCAGTAAACTGTTTTTT
TRBJ1-1 | TRBV28 | TRBD1 | NA | CASSPGQGNTEAFF | TGTGCCAGCAGCCCGGGACAGGGGAACACTGAAGCTTTCTTT
TRBJ2-7 | TRBV18 | TRBD2 | NA | CASSPGLAGYEQYF | TGTGCCAGCTCACCGGGACTAGCTGGTTACGAGCAGTACTTC
TRBJ2-7 | TRBV2 | TRBD1 | few | CASSEGQPSYEQYF | TGTGCCAGCAGCGAGGGACAGCCCTCCTACGAGCAGTACTTC
TRBJ2-7 | TRBV10-3 | TRBD2 | NA | CATSGSAYEQYF | TGTGCCACAAGCGGGAGTGCCTACGAGCAGTACTTC
TRBJ1-3 | TRBV6-6 | NA | NA | CASREPGNTIYF | TGTGCCAGCAGAGAGCCTGGAAACACCATATATTTT
TRBJ2-3 | TRBV11-3 | TRBD1 | NA | CASSLDRYRGQVTDTQYF | TGTGCCAGCAGCTTAGATCGTTACAGGGGGCAGGTCACAGATACGCAGTATTTT